The present T cell receptor (beta chain) was sequenced within a study of T cell repertoires in aging, cancer and after chemotherapy. Looked up from germline, CDR1 is MNHEY and CDR2 is SVGAGI. The V gene end was trimmed by 0 bases and the J gene end by 6 bases; junction bases not matched to a gene: 10. The CDR3 runs 18 residues. Peripheral blood genomic DNA, not sorted cells or RNA, was the template. Rearranged V-D-J TRB sequences were amplified with a mixed TRB-A/B primer pool. TCRdb used MiXCR to reprocess the multiplex PCR reads, holding one entry per CDR3 protein. Here the sample spans about 260 distinct CDR3 sequences, around a third being singletons.

The genes are TRBV6-5 and TRBJ2-2, with 10 positions matching TRBD2. Sequenced sample: blood. The source is a human donor with a blood cancer. The CDR3 region has the DNA TGTGCCAGCAGTTACTCCCTGTGGACTAGCGGTGGGCCCGGGGAGCTGTTTTTT. Translation gives CASSYSLWTSGGPGELFF.